Listed here are 2 T cell receptor beta chains from one sample, sequenced in a study of blood T cell repertoires in COVID-19. Clones were read by immunoSEQ multiplex PCR, and TCRdb kept only the in-frame ones, dropping some. The table lists about 290,000 clones, roughly 90% of them singletons. The material sequenced was peripheral blood. The receptors were gathered from a woman in her 30s with COVID-19, enrolled during active disease.

The chain has TRBV19 and TRBJ1-1; D might be TRBD1 (6 bases). Germline CDR1 is LNHDA and CDR2 is SQIVND (reference sequence). V was trimmed by 3 bases and J by 0 bases, leaving 8 bases between them. The CDR3 length is 14 residues. As DNA, the CDR3 is TGTGCCAGTAGTATTCAGGGGATGAACACTGAAGCTTTCTTT. This encodes CASSIQGMNTEAFF.

CDR3 nucleotides: TGTGCCAGCAGCGCAACAGGCCTGAACACCGGGGAGCTGTTTTTT. Translation gives CASSATGLNTGELFF. V usage is TRBV5-5 and J usage is TRBJ2-2, with a weak D call TRBD1 (5 bases). This CDR3 region has 15 residues. V dropped 4 bases and J dropped 1 base, with 11 bases sitting between them. Germline values: CDR1 SGHKS, CDR2 YYEKEE (reference sequence).